This TCR beta chain originates from a study of T cell responses to AZD1222 COVID-19 vaccine. Broader study findings: Recipients of AZD1222 seropositive at baseline numbered only 6 or 7. Compared with day 0, the breadth and depth of the Spike-specific TCR repertoire rose significantly after two doses of AZD1222. Among vaccine-associated CD4 TCRs, coverage spanned spike, with dominance at 160-218 and 743-854.

The CDR3 is 15 amino acids. CDR1 and CDR2 (germline): MNHNS, SASEGT. Trimming left V 1 base short and J 4 bases short, with 11 bases between. Profiled with immunoSEQ multiplex PCR; TCRdb holds only in-frame clones, not every one. Here the sample spans 80,000 to 130,000 clones, roughly 89% being singletons. About this clone: The antigen remains unidentified.

The rearrangement uses TRBV6-1 and TRBJ1-3; D gene ambiguous. Sequencing used peripheral blood, obtained on day 0 of AZD1222 vaccination. The receptor was derived from an adult in good health. In DNA form, the CDR3 reads TGTGCCAGCAGTGAAGGTATTGACTCAGGAAACACCATATATTTT. This gives the protein CASSEGIDSGNTIYF.